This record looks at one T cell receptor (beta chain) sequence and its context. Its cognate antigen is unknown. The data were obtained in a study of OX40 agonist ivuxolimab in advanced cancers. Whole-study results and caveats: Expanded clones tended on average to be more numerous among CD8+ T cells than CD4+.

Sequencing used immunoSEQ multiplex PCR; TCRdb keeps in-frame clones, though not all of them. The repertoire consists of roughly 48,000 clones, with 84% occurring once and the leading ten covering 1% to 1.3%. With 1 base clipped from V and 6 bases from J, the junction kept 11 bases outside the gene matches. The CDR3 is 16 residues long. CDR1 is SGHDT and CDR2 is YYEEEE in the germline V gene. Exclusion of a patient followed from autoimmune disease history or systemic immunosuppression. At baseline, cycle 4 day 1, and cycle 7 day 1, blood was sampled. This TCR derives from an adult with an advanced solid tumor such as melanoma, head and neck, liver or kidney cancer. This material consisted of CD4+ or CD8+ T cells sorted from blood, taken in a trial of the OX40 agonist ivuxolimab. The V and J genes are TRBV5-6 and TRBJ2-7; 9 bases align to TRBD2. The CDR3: CASSLYISGGPVEQYF. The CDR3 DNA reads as TGTGCCAGCAGCTTGTATATTAGCGGGGGCCCTGTCGAGCAGTACTTC.